The TCR beta chain described here comes from a study of cytomegalovirus exposure and HLA in healthy donors. The CDR3 has 13 residues. CDR1 and CDR2 (germline): SNHLY, FYNNEI. Unmatched junction bases numbered 2, after V lost 7 bases and J lost 5 bases. The primer mix had 60 Vbeta and 13 Jbeta primers. TCRdb's copy holds only in-frame clones and misses some; the assay was immunoSEQ multiplex PCR. The sample carries 110,000 to 150,000 clones, around 80% recorded once. The gene calls are TRBV2 and TRBJ2-1, with 10 nucleotides matching TRBD2. The sequenced material came from PBMCs. This sequence was found in a young man in good health and CMV-seropositive. Here the CDR3 reads CASIGTSDNEQFF. The CDR3, as DNA: TGTGCCAGCATCGGGACTAGCGACAATGAGCAGTTCTTC.